Included here is one TCR beta chain sequence, with context. The specificity of this receptor is unknown. This may stem from a read error, because a much larger clone lies one nucleotide away. The data stem from a study of blood T cells in healthy people across ages (dated by TCRdb to between 2014 and 2017). For the study in its entirety: In model experiments, template switching captured roughly one uniquely barcoded TCR beta cDNA molecule for every two T cells. Age-related changes in TCR beta repertoire diversity were measured in the study by deep sequencing normalized with unique cDNA molecular identifiers. Four age groups were formed from the donors: young (average around 15 years), middle-aged (more than 35), aged (roughly 59) and long-lived (roughly 81). To avoid experimental bias, donors of different ages were spread randomly across the sequencing lanes. For two donors (one aged 18 to 30 and one aged 80 or older), the study analyzed two additional independent replicas of 1 million unique cDNA reads from the same blood draw. Findings and caveats that apply to the study as a whole: Estimates of total diversity from one million sequenced T cells were regarded as lower bounds and underestimates. Bulk unsorted PBMC profiling prevented conclusive comparison of naive and antigen-experienced compartments. Observed TCR beta diversity per million T cells fell roughly linearly with age, and a significant reduction was already apparent by age around 40. Compared with the aged group, more naive CD4+ T cells, fewer expanded clones and increased TCR diversity were shown by the long-lived group, suggesting age selection. The CMV infection status of donors was not known, potentially confounding age-related changes in expanded clonotypes. There was a strong correlation between observed TCR beta diversity and the percentage of naive T cells measured by flow cytometry.

The library was built by means of 5' RACE. The instrument given in TCRdb is Illumina HiSeq 2500. A second roughly 6 to 12 cycle PCR used a sample-barcoded 5' primer and a J-beta primer mix. Each TCR beta cDNA molecule received a unique molecular identifier from a template-switch 5' adaptor carrying 12 random nucleotides. Each sample yielded at least 2.5 million CDR3-containing paired-end reads. First-strand cDNA was synthesized from all RNA with the Mint cDNA synthesis kit, primed by a TRBC-specific oligonucleotide. Following uracil-DNA glycosylase treatment, all cDNA underwent a first 18-cycle PCR with the universal primers M1SS and BC2_uni_R. The original methods were these. For normalization, 1 million high-quality reads were randomly selected from each sample, with every read carrying a distinct molecular identifier. Reads with shared molecular identifiers were discarded instead of being binned into consensus sequences. CDR3 identification, clonotype clustering and error correction used MiTCR with a Q25 quality threshold and the strictest error-elimination algorithm. A nonparametric unseen species model using Euler transformation provided a lower-bound estimate of total TCR beta diversity. TCRdb reprocessed the public reads (quality trimming at Q25 with fastp, clone calling with MiXCR) and kept in-frame beta chains. CDR3 protein sequences are deduplicated, and each keeps its most common genes and DNA. The V and J calls here are based on TCRdb, not the publication. The table for this sample lists some 1.5 million distinct CDR3 sequences; 28% of them were counted only once. The ten largest clonotypes hold 7.7% of the sample.

Spanning cysteine to phenylalanine, the CDR3 consists of 13 amino acids. Kept here is only the CDR3 DNA, which spans 39 bases and is read in frame from base 1. For CDR1 and CDR2, the germline V gene (reference sequence) lists DFQATT and SNEGSKA. The donors were 40 or so Caucasian individuals from Russia, aged roughly 6 to 90 years, who were systemically healthy. Ten milliliters of peripheral blood were drawn from each donor into EDTA-treated Vacutainer tubes. Ficoll-Paque density-gradient centrifugation was used to isolate PBMCs, with at least 6 million per sample. Total RNA, at least 6 micrograms per sample, was extracted from PBMCs with Trizol reagent. The percentages of naive CD45RAhigh/CD27high T cells were determined by flow cytometry on a PBMC aliquot from every donor.

The V gene is TRBV20-1 and the J gene is TRBJ2-5, with no D gene named confidently. Specimen: blood. This clonotype originated in a woman in her 30s in good health. The CDR3 protein: CSASMGSQGTQYF. The DNA sequence is TGCAGTGCTAGTATGGGCAGTCAAGGGACCCAGTACTTC.